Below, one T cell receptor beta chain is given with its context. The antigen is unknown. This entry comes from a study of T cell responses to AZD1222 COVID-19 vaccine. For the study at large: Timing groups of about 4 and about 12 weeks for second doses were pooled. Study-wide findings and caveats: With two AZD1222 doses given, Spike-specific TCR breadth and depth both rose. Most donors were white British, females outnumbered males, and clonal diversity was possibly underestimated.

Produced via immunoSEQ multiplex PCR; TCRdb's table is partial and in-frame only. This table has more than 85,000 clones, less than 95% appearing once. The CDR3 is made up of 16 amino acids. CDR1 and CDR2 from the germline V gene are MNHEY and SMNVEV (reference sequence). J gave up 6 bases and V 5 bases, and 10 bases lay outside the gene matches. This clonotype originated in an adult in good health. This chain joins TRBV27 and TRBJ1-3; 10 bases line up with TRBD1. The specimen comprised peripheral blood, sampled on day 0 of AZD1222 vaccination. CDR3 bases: TGTGCCAGCAGTACCCTGGGACAGGGGAACGAAAACACCATATATTTT. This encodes CASSTLGQGNENTIYF.